A single sample gave rise to the 13 T cell receptor beta chains below, sequenced in a study of blood T cells in healthy people across ages. Through a sample-barcoded 5' primer and a J-beta primer mix, a second PCR was run for roughly 7 to 12 cycles. Each CDR3 protein is one row after TCRdb ran MiXCR on the 5' RACE reads. The table includes approximately 780,000 distinct CDR3 sequences, around 24% detected once. This sample also belongs to another study, concerning T cells of mothers and their children.

The sequencing sample was made of blood. All receptors come from a boy younger than 18 in good health.

This clonotype has more than one count but fewer than ten. This sequence joins TRBV6-2 or TRBV6-3 and TRBJ2-7; D might be TRBD2 (7 bases). The J call may be wrong; the DNA end is better matched by TRBJ2-1. This CDR3 has 15 residues. Germline CDR1 and CDR2: MNHEY and SVGEGT. CDR3 sequence reads: CASSSAGAPRGEQFF. DNA for the CDR3: TGTGCCAGCTCCTCCGCGGGGGCCCCGAGGGGAGAGCAGTTCTTC.

In its sample, this clonotype was seen a few times. One end of the junction does not line up with germline, which may come from a read error. The V and J genes are TRBV5-1 and TRBJ2-7; D not resolved. There are 11 residues in the CDR3. CDR1 is SGHRS and CDR2 is YFSETQ in the germline V gene. The CDR3 loop reads CASSLDEVPFF. Written as DNA, the CDR3 is TGCGCCAGCAGCTTGGATGAAGTCCCCTTCTTC. Full variable domain (outside the CDR3, taken from reference TRBV5-1 and TRBJ2-7): KAGVTQTPRYLIKTRGQQVTLSCSPISGHRSVSWYQQTPGQGLQFLFEYFSETQRNKGNFPGRFSGRQFSNSRSEMNVSTLELGDSALYLCASSLDEVPFFGPGTRLTVT.

This clonotype was observed a few times. The V call is TRBV15, the J call TRBJ2-3; no reliable D call. Germline V gives CDR1 LNHNV, CDR2 YYDKDF (reference sequence). The CDR3 runs 17 residues. Trimming stripped 3 bases from V and 0 bases from J, with 16 bases between. The CDR3 spells CATSRNSRLYSTDTQYF. CDR3 in DNA: TGTGCCACCAGCAGGAATTCTCGCTTGTATAGCACAGATACGCAGTATTTT.

This clonotype appeared a few times. The V gene is TRBV25-1, the J gene TRBJ2-7; weak D call: TRBD2 (5 bases). V was pared by 5 bases and J by 1 base, with 12 bases between. Germline CDR1 MGHDK, CDR2 SYGVNS. The CDR3 loop spans 14 amino acids. The CDR3 DNA follows: TGTGCCAGCAGTCAACCGGGCGGGTCCTACGAGCAGTACTTC. Translation gives CASSQPGGSYEQYF.

This sequence joins TRBV6-2 or TRBV6-3 and TRBJ2-3; D is uncertain. The V gene's germline CDR1 is MNHEY and CDR2 SVGEGT. V lost 5 bases to trimming and J lost 6 bases, with 9 bases between them. The CDR3 covers 12 residues. The CDR3 sequence is CASSIGYDTQYF. The CDR3 DNA sequence: TGTGCCAGCAGTATAGGTTATGATACGCAGTATTTT.

The chain links TRBV12-3 or TRBV12-4 to TRBJ2-7; 8 bases match TRBD2. The CDR3 covers 14 residues. V lost 5 bases to trimming and J lost 8 bases; unmatched junction nucleotides: 11. This CDR3 reads CASSRTSGQRKQYF. The CDR3 nucleotides read TGTGCCAGCAGTAGAACTAGCGGCCAGAGAAAGCAGTACTTC.

Of note for this clonotype: No conserved phenylalanine or tryptophan ends this CDR3, so it is likely a read error. The chain couples TRBV28 to TRBJ1-1; TRBD1 might be the D (5 bases). Trimming stripped 3 bases from V and 4 bases from J, with 9 bases between. CDR1 MDHEN and CDR2 SYDVKM come from the germline V gene. The CDR3 extends over 13 amino acids. CDR3 nucleotides: TGTGCCAGCAGTTTTACCGGGGGCACTGAAGCTTTCCTT. Its translation: CASSFTGGTEAFL.

V usage is TRBV5-5 and J usage is TRBJ1-6; D not resolved. V lost 3 bases and J 13 bases, leaving 17 bases between the germline ends. The CDR3 spans 14 residues. Germline V lookup: CDR1 SGHKS, CDR2 YYEKEE (reference sequence). The CDR3 loop reads CASSWYQEPRPLHF. The CDR3 DNA follows: TGTGCCAGCAGCTGGTACCAGGAACCCAGGCCCCTCCACTTT.

The chain is built from TRBV6-5 and TRBJ2-5, with D perhaps TRBD2 (5 bases). Deletions cut 6 bases from V and 4 bases from J, with 18 bases between. Germline-derived CDR1 and CDR2 are MNHEY and SVGAGI. The CDR3 totals 15 residues. The CDR3 is CASSSTGLRGETQYF. CDR3 DNA: TGTGCCAGCAGCTCCACGGGGTTGAGAGGAGAGACCCAGTACTTC.

The gene calls are TRBV3-1 and TRBJ2-5; D is possibly TRBD1 (6 bases). Gene TRBJ2-7 matches the end of the DNA better, so the J call may be wrong. The germline V gene has CDR1 LGHDT and CDR2 YNNKEL (reference sequence). The CDR3 contains 14 residues. The DNA of the CDR3 is TGTGCCAGCAGCCGCCTGGGACAAACCTACGAGCAGTACTTC. Amino acid sequence: CASSRLGQTYEQYF.

This sequence joins TRBV7-9 and TRBJ1-4, with D maybe TRBD1 (6 bases). The CDR3 is made up of 15 amino acids. V was clipped by 4 bases and J by 4 bases, with 13 bases between them. From germline, CDR1 is SEHNR and CDR2 FQNEAQ (reference sequence). As DNA, the CDR3 is TGTGCCAGCAGCTCCGGACAGCTAATTAATGAAAAACTGTTTTTT. Its translation: CASSSGQLINEKLFF.

This clonotype appeared a few times. V is TRBV3-1 and J is TRBJ1-4, with 10 bases aligning to TRBD1. This CDR3 is built from 14 residues. The germline CDR1 and CDR2 sequences are LGHDT and YNNKEL (reference sequence). V was pared by 3 bases and J by 8 bases, with 3 bases of the junction left unmatched. CDR3 residues: CASSHLGQGEKLFF. The DNA of the CDR3 is TGTGCCAGCAGCCATTTGGGACAGGGGGAAAAACTGTTTTTT. Full variable domain (missing parts from reference TRBV3-1 and TRBJ1-4): DTAVSQTPKYLVTQMGNDKSIKCEQNLGHDTMYWYKQDSKKFLKIMFSYNNKELIINETVPNRFSPKSPDKAHLNLHINSLELGDSAVYFCASSHLGQGEKLFFGSGTQLSVL.

This clonotype was seen a handful of times. The genes are TRBV13 and TRBJ2-5, with D perhaps matching TRBD2 (5 bases). The closer fit of TRBJ2-1 to the DNA end suggests the J call may be wrong. Germline-derived CDR1 and CDR2 are PRHDT and FYEKMQ (reference sequence). The CDR3 is 13 amino acids. The CDR3 bases are TGTGCCAGCAGCCTCGTAAGCGGAGGCGAGCAGTTCTTC. Its protein is CASSLVSGGEQFF.